Below are 14 T cell receptor beta chains sequenced from a single sample in a study of blood T cell repertoires in COVID-19. The protocol was immunoSEQ multiplex PCR, while the TCRdb copy is restricted to in-frame clones and leaves out a portion. The sample comprises fewer than 400,000 clones, more than 85% of which are singletons, and less than 20% rests with the top ten. Sequencing was carried out using PBMCs or T cells enriched from blood (not recorded which). The receptors shown here come from a woman in her thirties who had recovered from COVID-19.

V gene TRBV7-2 combines with J gene TRBJ2-2, with 8 bases matching TRBD1. Trimming cost V 9 bases and J 1 base; bases outside gene matches: 4. Germline loops: CDR1 SGHTA, CDR2 FQGNSA. The CDR3 is 14 amino acids. CDR3 region: CARTGTGNTGELFF. Here the CDR3 DNA reads TGTGCCAGGACAGGGACAGGGAACACCGGGGAGCTGTTTTTT.

The chain links TRBV7-8 to TRBJ1-4; 8 nucleotides agree with TRBD1. CDR3 size: 17 residues. In germline, CDR1 is SGHVS, CDR2 FQNEAQ. After removal of 5 bases from V and 6 bases from J, the junction contained 14 bases not matched to a gene. The chain's CDR3 is CASSTSPSGQEYEKLFF. The CDR3, as DNA: TGTGCCAGCAGCACGTCCCCATCGGGACAGGAATATGAAAAACTGTTTTTT.

The chain uses TRBV24-1 and TRBJ2-5, with 7 positions matching TRBD1. CDR3 length: 14 residues. The junction had 1 base not matched to a gene; V was cut back by 2 bases and J by 2 bases. Germline V gives CDR1 KGHDR, CDR2 SFDVKD. Here the CDR3 DNA reads TGTGCCACCAGTGATTGGGGACAGCAAGAGACCCAGTACTTC. This translates into CATSDWGQQETQYF.

V gene TRBV5-4 combines with J gene TRBJ2-3; perhaps TRBD2 as D (6 bases). V gave up 4 bases and J gave up 1 base, with 16 bases separating them. Germline-derived CDR1 and CDR2 are SGHNT and YYREEE (reference sequence). The length of the CDR3 is 16 residues. CDR3 DNA: TGTGCCAGCAGCACCAACGGACCGGGAGGCACAGATACGCAGTATTTT. The encoded protein is CASSTNGPGGTDTQYF.

Here the CDR3 DNA reads TGTGCCAGCAGCCTAGGGGGAGGGACAGATACGCAGTATTTT. Its translation is CASSLGGGTDTQYF. The rearrangement links TRBV9 to TRBJ2-3; TRBD2 is a possible D gene (7 bases). Trimming removed 4 bases from V and 3 bases from J, with 12 bases in between. Germline CDR1 and CDR2: SGDLS and YYNGEE. The CDR3 spans 14 residues.

This clone has just a few counts. The chain employs TRBV5-4 and TRBJ2-1, with D unclear. Trimming pared 0 bases from V and 8 bases from J, leaving 9 bases between. Per germline, CDR1 SGHNT and CDR2 YYREEE (reference sequence). The CDR3 has 13 residues. Here the CDR3 DNA reads TGTGCCAGCAGCTTGGGGCAGGAATATGAGCAGTTCTTC. This sequence encodes CASSLGQEYEQFF. The full variable domain, its missing parts supplied by reference TRBV5-4 and TRBJ2-1, is ETGVTQSPTHLIKTRGQQVTLRCSSQSGHNTVSWYQQALGQGPQFIFQYYREEENGRGNFPPRFSGLQFPNYSSELNVNALELDDSALYLCASSLGQEYEQFFGPGTRLTVL.

V and J are TRBV24-1 and TRBJ2-1, with 14 nucleotides matching TRBD2. This CDR3 has 18 residues. Per germline, CDR1 KGHDR and CDR2 SFDVKD. V gave up 3 bases and J gave up 4 bases; unmatched junction bases: 7. CDR3 nucleotide sequence: TGTGCCACCAGTGATCCTCGAGGGACTAGCGGGAGATACAATGAGCAGTTCTTC. Translating gives CATSDPRGTSGRYNEQFF.

The rearrangement joins TRBV28 to TRBJ1-1; 10 bases match TRBD1. With 5 bases clipped from V and 3 bases from J, the junction kept 6 bases outside the gene matches. The CDR3 runs to 15 residues. Germline CDR1 reads MDHEN; CDR2 reads SYDVKM. CDR3 DNA sequence: TGTGCCAGCAGTCCCTGGACAGGGGGGCACACTGAAGCTTTCTTT. Protein: CASSPWTGGHTEAFF.

The chain links TRBV11-2 to TRBJ2-1; 7 nucleotides line up with TRBD1. Losses at the gene ends were 5 bases for V and 10 bases for J; bases not matched to a gene: 5. Germline assignment: CDR1 SGHAT and CDR2 FQNNGV. The CDR3 spans 12 residues. CDR3 DNA sequence: TGTGCCAGCAGCCCCGGGACAGAAGAGCAGTTCTTC. Protein product: CASSPGTEEQFF.

The chain's CDR3 is CASSFPGPIGNTIYF. CDR3 DNA: TGTGCCAGCAGCTTCCCAGGGCCGATCGGAAACACCATATATTTT. The V call is TRBV11-2, the J call TRBJ1-3, with a tentative D call TRBD1 (5 bases). Trimming cost V 3 bases and J 4 bases, with 13 bases left between them. This CDR3 has 15 residues. Germline V lookup: CDR1 SGHAT, CDR2 FQNNGV.

The gene calls are TRBV24-1 and TRBJ1-4; 10 bases fit TRBD1. V gave up 5 bases and J gave up 8 bases; unmatched junction bases: 13. CDR1 and CDR2 (germline): KGHDR, SFDVKD. The CDR3 consists of 17 residues. CDR3 residues: CATSVSGQGLGFEKLFF. CDR3 nucleotides: TGTGCCACCAGTGTCTCGGGACAGGGGTTGGGTTTCGAAAAACTGTTTTTT.

This clone was detected only a few times. V gene TRBV7-8 combines with J gene TRBJ1-2; 11 bases align to TRBD1. The CDR3 extends over 14 amino acids. Germline lookup yields CDR1 SGHVS and CDR2 FQNEAQ. V gave up 5 bases and J gave up 4 bases; unmatched junction bases: 3. CDR3 nucleotide sequence: TGTGCCAGCAGCCCCGGGACAGGGGGCTATGGCTACACCTTC. Translation gives CASSPGTGGYGYTF. Looking up the rest from reference TRBV7-8 and TRBJ1-2 gives the full variable domain: GAGVSQSPRYKVAKRGQDVALRCDPISGHVSLFWYQQALGQGPEFLTYFQNEAQLDKSGLPSDRFFAERPEGSVSTLKIQRTQQEDSAVYLCASSPGTGGYGYTFGSGTRLTVV.

This rearrangement joins TRBV7-9 to TRBJ2-1; 8 nucleotides agree with TRBD1. The CDR3 has 14 amino acids. Germline V gives CDR1 SEHNR, CDR2 FQNEAQ (reference sequence). J lost 2 bases, V lost 4 bases, and 1 base had no gene match. This chain's CDR3 is CASSSGQAYNEQFF. CDR3 nucleotide sequence: TGTGCCAGCAGCTCGGGACAGGCCTACAATGAGCAGTTCTTC.

This sequence joins TRBV28 and TRBJ1-2, with 8 nucleotides matching TRBD1. This CDR3 is 13 amino acids long. After removal of 10 bases from V and 4 bases from J, the junction contained 8 bases not matched to a gene. Per germline, CDR1 MDHEN and CDR2 SYDVKM. CDR3 sequence (DNA): TGTGCCACTCTAGGACAGGGAATCTATGGCTACACCTTC. It is translated as CATLGQGIYGYTF.